The 29 T cell receptor beta chains below come from one sample, sequenced in a study of shared clonotypes between healthy human individuals. The protocol was immunoSEQ multiplex PCR, while the TCRdb copy is restricted to in-frame clones and leaves out a portion. The profile shows some 2.1 million clones, about 95% of them singletons. Positively selected for CCR7, the CD45RO-negative cells used as naive CD8 cells excluded terminally differentiated effector memory CD45RA+ cells. The specimen was naive CD8+ T cells sorted from blood. Receptor source: a man between 18 and 35 years old in good health.

V gene TRBV2 combines with J gene TRBJ1-4, with 8 positions matching TRBD1. Looked up from germline, CDR1 is SNHLY and CDR2 is FYNNEI. After removal of 6 bases from V and 7 bases from J, the junction contained 10 bases not matched to a gene. The CDR3 sequence is 15 residues long. DNA of the CDR3: TGTGCCAGCAGGCCAAGGACAGGGATCATTGAAAAACTGTTTTTT. Translation gives CASRPRTGIIEKLFF.

The V call is TRBV29-1, the J call TRBJ1-2, with 8 bases identical to TRBD1. V gave up 3 bases and J gave up 0 bases; unmatched junction bases: 3. The CDR3 length is 14 residues. Germline CDR1 SQVTM, CDR2 ANQGSEA. The CDR3 is CSVEDRAANYGYTF. As DNA, the CDR3 is TGCAGCGTTGAGGACAGGGCTGCTAACTATGGCTACACCTTC.

The rearrangement links TRBV27 to TRBJ2-1, with D uncertain. The germline gives CDR1 MNHEY, CDR2 SMNVEV (reference sequence). The V end was cut by 3 bases, the J end by 9 bases, with 9 bases between. The CDR3 extends over 12 amino acids. CDR3 sequence: CASSLVPGEQFF. In DNA form, the CDR3 reads TGTGCCAGCAGTTTGGTCCCAGGTGAGCAGTTCTTC.

Worth noting for this clone: Other DNA sequences in this sample translate to the same CDR3. The chain employs TRBV5-1 and TRBJ2-7; 10 bases align to TRBD1. Germline loops: CDR1 SGHRS, CDR2 YFSETQ. With 3 bases clipped from V and 2 bases from J, the junction kept 2 bases outside the gene matches. The CDR3 is 14 residues long. As DNA, the CDR3 is TGCGCCAGCAGCTGGGGACAGGGGACCTACGAGCAGTACTTC. The encoded protein is CASSWGQGTYEQYF.

This chain connects TRBV27 to TRBJ1-2; 7 bases align to TRBD1. CDR1 and CDR2 from the germline V gene are MNHEY and SMNVEV (reference sequence). The CDR3 covers 19 residues. With V trimmed by 1 base and J by 3 bases, 17 bases remained unmatched. This CDR3 reads CASSLLGTVGGGAHYGYTF. CDR3 nucleotides: TGTGCCAGCAGTTTATTAGGGACCGTTGGAGGGGGCGCCCACTATGGCTACACCTTC.

The V call is TRBV2, the J call TRBJ1-2; D unresolved. Trimming removed 7 bases from V and 0 bases from J, with 15 bases in between. The CDR3 runs 15 residues. The V gene's germline CDR1 is SNHLY and CDR2 FYNNEI. In DNA, the CDR3 is TGTGCCAGCAAGAGGGAGGACTTCCCTAACTATGGCTACACCTTC. This sequence encodes CASKREDFPNYGYTF.

The CDR3 loop is CASSPPRQGTEKLFF. For the CDR3, the DNA is TGTGCCAGCAGTCCCCCGAGACAGGGGACTGAAAAACTGTTTTTT. This rearrangement joins TRBV28 to TRBJ1-4; TRBD1 matches at 8 bases. The CDR3 is 15 residues long. V lost 5 bases and J lost 7; bases outside the gene matches: 9. Germline CDR1 and CDR2: MDHEN and SYDVKM. The full variable domain, in which reference TRBV28 and TRBJ1-4 provide the parts outside the CDR3, is DVKVTQSSRYLVKRTGEKVFLECVQDMDHENMFWYRQDPGLGLRLIYFSYDVKMKEKGDIPEGYSVSREKKERFSLILESASTNQTSMYLCASSPPRQGTEKLFFGSGTQLSVL.

This chain uses TRBV6-6 with TRBJ2-5, with 11 nucleotides matching TRBD2. V shed 7 bases, J shed 5 bases, and the junction held 9 bases outside the gene matches. The CDR3 sequence is 15 residues long. Germline CDR1 MNHNY, CDR2 SVGAGI (reference sequence). The DNA for the CDR3 is TGTGCCAGCACCGTAATAGCGGGGGGGCTGGAGACCCAGTACTTC. Protein product: CASTVIAGGLETQYF.

The V gene is TRBV29-1, the J gene TRBJ1-1, with unresolved D. Germline CDR1 reads SQVTM; CDR2 reads ANQGSEA. The CDR3 covers 10 residues. Trimming stripped 3 bases from V and 7 bases from J, with 6 bases between. CDR3 nucleotide sequence: TGCAGCGTTGATCAGTTTGAAGCTTTCTTT. As protein: CSVDQFEAFF. The complete variable domain, with remaining parts taken from reference TRBV29-1 and TRBJ1-1, reads SAVISQKPSRDICQRGTSLTIQCQVDSQVTMMFWYRQQPGQSLTLIATANQGSEATYESGFVIDKFPISRPNLTFSTLTVSNMSPEDSSIYLCSVDQFEAFFGQGTRLTVV.

The J gene is TRBJ2-5, the V gene TRBV5-1, with 7 bases matching TRBD2. The CDR3 is 16 amino acids. With 7 bases clipped from V and 5 bases from J, the junction kept 17 bases outside the gene matches. Germline CDR1 is SGHRS and CDR2 is YFSETQ. DNA for the CDR3: TGCGCCAGCCACTACGGGACGGTTTGGGGGGGTGAGACCCAGTACTTC. Its translation is CASHYGTVWGGETQYF.

CDR3 DNA sequence: TGTGCCAGCAGCTCACATCGATCGGAGCAGTTCTTC. Its protein product is CASSSHRSEQFF. The V call is TRBV7-9, the J call TRBJ2-1; D gene uncertain. Deletions cut 4 bases from V and 10 bases from J, with 11 bases between. In germline, CDR1 is SEHNR, CDR2 FQNEAQ (reference sequence). This CDR3 is built from 12 residues. Full variable domain (missing parts from reference TRBV7-9 and TRBJ2-1): DTGVSQNPRHKITKRGQNVTFRCDPISEHNRLYWYRQTLGQGPEFLTYFQNEAQLEKSRLLSDRFSAERPKGSFSTLEIQRTEQGDSAMYLCASSSHRSEQFFGPGTRLTVL.

This chain uses TRBV9 with TRBJ1-5; a possible D gene is TRBD1 (5 bases). CDR1 SGDLS and CDR2 YYNGEE come from the germline V gene. With 0 bases removed from V and 0 bases from J, the gap between germline ends came to 10 bases. This CDR3 comprises 16 residues. CDR3 nucleotides: TGTGCCAGCAGCGTAGGTACAGGCGCTAGCAATCAGCCCCAGCATTTT. Its protein product is CASSVGTGASNQPQHF.

The rearrangement joins TRBV7-9 to TRBJ2-7; TRBD1 agrees at 8 bases. CDR1 and CDR2 from the germline V gene are SEHNR and FQNEAQ (reference sequence). With 6 bases clipped from V and 2 bases from J, the junction kept 3 bases outside the gene matches. The CDR3 length is 13 residues. For the CDR3, the DNA is TGTGCCAGCAGTCACAGGGGGACCTACGAGCAGTACTTC. Translation gives CASSHRGTYEQYF. The full variable domain, completed using reference TRBV7-9 and TRBJ2-7, is DTGVSQNPRHKITKRGQNVTFRCDPISEHNRLYWYRQTLGQGPEFLTYFQNEAQLEKSRLLSDRFSAERPKGSFSTLEIQRTEQGDSAMYLCASSHRGTYEQYFGPGTRLTVT.

The CDR3 is CASSLGTLETQYF. CDR3 sequence (DNA): TGTGCCAGCAGCCTAGGGACGCTGGAGACCCAGTACTTC. V gene TRBV11-2 combines with J gene TRBJ2-5; D assignment may be TRBD1 or TRBD2 (5 bases each). In germline, CDR1 is SGHAT, CDR2 FQNNGV. The CDR3 is 13 amino acids. V dropped 5 bases and J dropped 5 bases, with 12 bases sitting between them.

As for this clone: This CDR3 is also generated by other DNA sequences in the sample. The rearrangement uses TRBV5-1 and TRBJ2-3, with D maybe TRBD2 (7 bases). Trimming shortened V by 0 bases and J by 2 bases, and 13 bases separated the two germline ends. CDR1 SGHRS and CDR2 YFSETQ come from the germline V gene. The CDR3 extends over 16 amino acids. CDR3 sequence reads: CASSLALAGATDTQYF. CDR3 coding DNA: TGCGCCAGCAGCTTGGCCCTGGCGGGGGCCACAGATACGCAGTATTTT.

V and J are TRBV5-1 and TRBJ2-7, with D perhaps matching TRBD2 (6 bases). The CDR3 covers 18 residues. Trimming stripped 3 bases from V and 1 base from J, with 23 bases between. Germline CDR1 and CDR2: SGHRS and YFSETQ. The CDR3 region is CASSSYPLGGGDSYEQYF. CDR3 bases: TGCGCCAGCAGCTCCTACCCCCTAGGAGGCGGGGATTCCTACGAGCAGTACTTC.

V and J are TRBV6-5 and TRBJ2-5, with D possibly TRBD2 on 5 matching bases. Judging by the DNA end, TRBJ2-7 fits better; the J call may be wrong. The CDR3 has 13 amino acids. Germline V gene sequence: CDR1 MNHEY, CDR2 SVGAGI. This CDR3 reads CASSDYRAYEQYF. In DNA form, the CDR3 reads TGTGCCAGCAGCGACTACAGAGCCTACGAGCAGTACTTC.

The V and J genes are TRBV27 and TRBJ2-7, with 9 bases that match TRBD1. CDR1 and CDR2 (germline): MNHEY, SMNVEV (reference sequence). V shed 9 bases and J 5 bases; nucleotides not matched to a gene: 14. CDR3 length: 15 residues. CDR3 sequence: CASSRPGTGLHEQYF. The CDR3 coding sequence is TGTGCCAGTTCCAGGCCGGGGACAGGGCTCCACGAGCAGTACTTC.

The chain has TRBV27 and TRBJ2-3; D call uncertain. The V end was cut by 2 bases, the J end by 0 bases, with 9 bases between. Germline V CDR1 and CDR2: MNHEY, SMNVEV (reference sequence). CDR3 length equals 15 residues. The CDR3 sequence is CASSLMGPSTDTQYF. CDR3 sequence (DNA): TGTGCCAGCAGTTTAATGGGCCCCAGCACAGATACGCAGTATTTT.

V usage is TRBV28 and J usage is TRBJ1-4; unclear D gene. Germline CDR1 is MDHEN and CDR2 is SYDVKM. The CDR3 sequence is 14 residues long. V dropped 4 bases and J dropped 4 bases, with 10 bases sitting between them. The CDR3 bases are TGTGCCAGCAGTTCTTATGGGGTTAATGAAAAACTGTTTTTT. This encodes CASSSYGVNEKLFF.

The chain recombines TRBV6-5 with TRBJ2-5; 12 nucleotides align to TRBD1. CDR3 length: 15 residues. Germline trimming cut 4 bases from V and 4 bases from J; bases unmatched to any gene: 4. Germline-derived CDR1 and CDR2 are MNHEY and SVGAGI. The CDR3 protein is CASSWGTGGGETQYF. The CDR3 coding sequence is TGTGCCAGCAGTTGGGGGACAGGGGGCGGAGAGACCCAGTACTTC.

V gene TRBV13 combines with J gene TRBJ2-1, with TRBD2 as a possible D gene (6 bases). The germline CDR1 and CDR2 sequences are PRHDT and FYEKMQ (reference sequence). There are 13 residues in the CDR3. The V gene lost 0 bases and the J gene lost 9 bases, with 9 bases spanning the gap. The CDR3 reads CASSLGEGGEQFF. The CDR3 DNA sequence: TGTGCCAGCAGCTTAGGCGAGGGAGGTGAGCAGTTCTTC.

V and J are TRBV27 and TRBJ2-2, with 8 nucleotides matching TRBD2. The CDR3 sequence is 16 residues long. Germline V gene lookup returns CDR1 MNHEY and CDR2 SMNVEV (reference sequence). The V segment lost 5 bases and the J segment 5 bases; nucleotides outside the gene matches: 10. The CDR3 bases are TGTGCCAGCAGTCCCCGACAGCGGGGGCCTACCGGGGAGCTGTTTTTT. It is translated as CASSPRQRGPTGELFF.

As concerns this clone: This CDR3 is also generated by other DNA sequences in the sample. The chain joins TRBV6-1 to TRBJ2-7; D not resolved. V shed 0 bases and J shed 3 bases, with 6 bases lying between them. The CDR3 has 13 amino acids. Germline V gene sequence: CDR1 MNHNS, CDR2 SASEGT. DNA of the CDR3: TGTGCCAGCAGTGAAGCGGCAGGCTACGAGCAGTACTTC. It specifies CASSEAAGYEQYF.

The chain employs TRBV6-1 and TRBJ2-7; TRBD1 aligns across 7 bases. V lost 4 bases and J lost 3; bases outside the gene matches: 3. Germline V gene data show CDR1 as MNHNS and CDR2 as SASEGT. This CDR3 is 13 amino acids long. This chain's CDR3 is CASSATGVYEQYF. The DNA of the CDR3 is TGTGCCAGCAGTGCTACAGGGGTCTACGAGCAGTACTTC.

This clone was observed a few times. The chain combines TRBV10-3 with TRBJ2-7; 8 bases match TRBD2. The CDR3 covers 12 residues. Germline trimming cut 3 bases from V and 7 bases from J; bases unmatched to any gene: 2. The germline V gene has CDR1 ENHRY and CDR2 SYGVKD. CDR3 residues: CAISDGGVEQYF. In DNA form, the CDR3 reads TGTGCCATCAGTGACGGGGGGGTGGAGCAGTACTTC.

V is TRBV6-5 and J is TRBJ2-7; TRBD2 matches at 9 bases. Germline trimming cut 5 bases from V and 3 bases from J; bases unmatched to any gene: 5. The CDR3 spans 14 residues. Germline lookup yields CDR1 MNHEY and CDR2 SVGAGI. The CDR3 coding sequence is TGTGCCAGCAGTCCGACTAGCGGTTTCTACGAGCAGTACTTC. It specifies CASSPTSGFYEQYF.

J is TRBJ2-7 and V is TRBV13, with 9 nucleotides matching TRBD1. The V gene's germline CDR1 is PRHDT and CDR2 FYEKMQ (reference sequence). The V gene end was trimmed by 5 bases and the J gene end by 2 bases; junction bases not matched to a gene: 7. CDR3 size: 15 residues. CDR3 sequence reads: CASSAAGTGTYEQYF. The CDR3 nucleotides read TGTGCCAGCAGCGCAGCCGGGACAGGGACCTACGAGCAGTACTTC.

The chain recombines TRBV4-3 with TRBJ1-1; TRBD1 is a possible D gene (6 bases). V was pared by 5 bases and J by 5 bases, with 18 bases between. This CDR3 spans 15 amino acids. The germline gives CDR1 LGHNA, CDR2 YSLEER. CDR3 coding DNA: TGCGCCAGCAGCTACCGCGGGGGCGCCCCTACTGAAGCTTTCTTT. This encodes CASSYRGGAPTEAFF.